This TCR beta chain was recovered during a study of blood T cell repertoires in COVID-19. Using immunoSEQ multiplex PCR, the repertoire was profiled, and TCRdb retains in-frame clones only, with some absent. This repertoire shows around 130,000 clones, under 85% found once; its top ten account for 1.5% to 2%. Germline CDR1 LNHDA, CDR2 SQIVND (reference sequence). Trimming cost V 8 bases and J 6 bases, with 20 bases left between them. This CDR3 comprises 14 residues. Specimen: PBMCs or T cells enriched from blood (not recorded which). The receptor was derived from a young woman who had been exposed to COVID-19. The chain links TRBV19 to TRBJ2-7; TRBD1 is a possible D gene (6 bases). CDR3 residues: CASSWGRQGIEQYF. Written as DNA, the CDR3 is TGTGCCAGTTCGTGGGGGCGGCAGGGGATCGAGCAGTACTTC.